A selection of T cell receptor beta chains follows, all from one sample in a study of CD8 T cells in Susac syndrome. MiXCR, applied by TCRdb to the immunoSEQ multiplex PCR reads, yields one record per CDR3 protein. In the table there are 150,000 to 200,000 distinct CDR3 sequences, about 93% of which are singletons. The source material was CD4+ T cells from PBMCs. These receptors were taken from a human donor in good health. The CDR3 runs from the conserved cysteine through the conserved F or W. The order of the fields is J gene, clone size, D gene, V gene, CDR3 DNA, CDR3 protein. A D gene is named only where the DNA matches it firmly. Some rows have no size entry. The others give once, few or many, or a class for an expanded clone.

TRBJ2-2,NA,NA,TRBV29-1,TGCAGCGCTGACAAGAACACCGGGGAGCTGTTTTTT,CSADKNTGELFF
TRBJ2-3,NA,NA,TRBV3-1,TGTGCCAGCAGCCTTAGGACTGGAAACACAGATACGCAGTATTTT,CASSLRTGNTDTQYF
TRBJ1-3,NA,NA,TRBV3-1,TGTGCCAGCAGCCAAGTACGCGAGCTCTCTGGAAACACCATATATTTT,CASSQVRELSGNTIYF
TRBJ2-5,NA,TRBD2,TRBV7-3,TGTGCCAGCAGCTCCCCGGGACTAGGCGGGGAGGAGACCCAGTACTTC,CASSSPGLGGEETQYF
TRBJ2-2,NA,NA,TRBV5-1,TGCGCCAGCAGCTTGGGCCTAGGGGCCGCCGGGGAGCTGTTTTTT,CASSLGLGAAGELFF
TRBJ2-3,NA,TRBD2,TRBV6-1,TGTGCCAGCAGCCGAACTAGCGGGGCTAGCACAGATACGCAGTATTTT,CASSRTSGASTDTQYF
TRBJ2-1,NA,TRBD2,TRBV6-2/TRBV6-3,TGTGCCAGCAGTTATCCCCGGGGGGGGTACAATGAGCAGTTCTTC,CASSYPRGGYNEQFF
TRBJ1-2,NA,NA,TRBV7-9,TGTGCCAGCAGCTTAGCGCTGGCGGGAGGATCCTATGGCTACACCTTC,CASSLALAGGSYGYTF
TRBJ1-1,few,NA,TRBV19,TGTGCCAGTAGTATTTCCCCTGTGGGCACTGAAGCTTTCTTT,CASSISPVGTEAFF
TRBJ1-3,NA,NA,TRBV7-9,TGTGCCAGCAGCCTTGCGGCCCGCACTGGAAACACCATATATTTT,CASSLAARTGNTIYF
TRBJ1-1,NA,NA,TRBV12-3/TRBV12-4,TGTGCCAGCAGACGCCGGATGGCCTTAGGACAACCGAACACTGAAGCTTTCTTT,CASRRRMALGQPNTEAFF
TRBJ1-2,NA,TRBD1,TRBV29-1,TGCGGAACGGGACAGACTAACTATGGCTACACCTTC,CGTGQTNYGYTF
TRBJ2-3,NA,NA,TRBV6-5,TGTGCCAGCAGTTACAGGGGTTTAGCTGGCACAGATACGCAGTATTTT,CASSYRGLAGTDTQYF
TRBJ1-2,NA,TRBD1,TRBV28,TGTGCCAGCAGTGGTAGACAGGGGGAGGCGGGTTATGGCTACACCTTC,CASSGRQGEAGYGYTF
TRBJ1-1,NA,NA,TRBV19,TGTGCCAGTAGTATGGGGGTAGGCACTGAAGCTTTCTTT,CASSMGVGTEAFF
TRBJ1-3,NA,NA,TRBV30,TGTGCCTGGGGCCGAGGCGGGACACTCGGAAACACCATATATTTT,CAWGRGGTLGNTIYF
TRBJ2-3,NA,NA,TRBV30,TGTGCCTGGAGTGGACGAGGGGATACGCAGTATTTT,CAWSGRGDTQYF
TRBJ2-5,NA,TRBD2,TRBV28,TGTGCCAGCAGTTTACCTAGCGGGGGAGCAGAGACCCAGTACTTC,CASSLPSGGAETQYF
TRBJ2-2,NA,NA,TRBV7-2,TGTGCCAGCAGCTTAATCCCCTTCACCGGGGAGCTGTTTTTT,CASSLIPFTGELFF
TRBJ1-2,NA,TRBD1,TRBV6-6,TGTGCCAGCAGTTACCCCGGGGGAGGGGGCGCGGACTACACCTTC,CASSYPGGGGADYTF
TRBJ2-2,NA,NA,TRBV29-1,TGCAGCGTAGGGACCTTGGCGGGGATCAAGAACACCGGGGAGCTGTTTTTT,CSVGTLAGIKNTGELFF
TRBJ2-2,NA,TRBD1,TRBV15,TGTGCCACCAGCTCCGGGACAGCGAACACCGGGGAGCTGTTTTTT,CATSSGTANTGELFF
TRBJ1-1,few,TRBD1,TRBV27,TGTGCCAGCAGTTTATCCAGGGGGCAGGCTGAAGCTTTCTTT,CASSLSRGQAEAFF
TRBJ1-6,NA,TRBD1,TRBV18,TGTGCCAGCTCACCAGCGACAGGGGGCAGTTCACCCCTCCACTTT,CASSPATGGSSPLHF
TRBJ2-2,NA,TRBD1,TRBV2,TGTGCCAGCAAAGCGACAGGGAACGCCGGGGAGCTGTTTTTT,CASKATGNAGELFF
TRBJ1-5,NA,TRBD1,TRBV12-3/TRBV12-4,TGTGCCAGCAGTCGAACAGGGGACCTCGATCAGCCCCAGCATTTT,CASSRTGDLDQPQHF
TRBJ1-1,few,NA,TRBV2,TGTGCCAGCAGAGGGACAAGGGACACTGAAGCTTTTTTT,CASRGTRDTEAFF
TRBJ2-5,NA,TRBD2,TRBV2,TGTGCCAGCGGAGTAGCGGGGGGACCCAGCGATCAGTACTTC,CASGVAGGPSDQYF
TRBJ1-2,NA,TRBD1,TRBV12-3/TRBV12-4,TGTGCCAGCAGCGCTAACAGGGGGCGGAATGGCTACACCTTC,CASSANRGRNGYTF
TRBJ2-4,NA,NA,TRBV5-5,TGTGCCAGCGAAGACAGCCCCCAAGGGATAGAAAACATTCAGTACTTC,CASEDSPQGIENIQYF
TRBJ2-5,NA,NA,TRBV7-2,TGTGCCAGCAGCTTACTCTGGGCGCAGAAGACCCAGTACTTC,CASSLLWAQKTQYF
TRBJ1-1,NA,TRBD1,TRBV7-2,TGTGCCAGCAGCTTTGTATCGGGACAGGGGACGGCTGAAGCTTTCTTT,CASSFVSGQGTAEAFF
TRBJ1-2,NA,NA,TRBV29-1,TGCAGCGTTGAAACTGGACTGTCGGGCTACACCTTC,CSVETGLSGYTF
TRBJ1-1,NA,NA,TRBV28,TGTGCCAGCACTGGATCGGGGCGGGCTTCAGAAGCTTTCTTT,CASTGSGRASEAFF
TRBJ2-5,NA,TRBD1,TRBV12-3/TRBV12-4,TGTGCCAGCAGATTTACAGGGGTCCAAGAGACCCAGTACTTC,CASRFTGVQETQYF
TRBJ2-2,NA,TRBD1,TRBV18,TGTGCCAGCTCTCCAGGGACAGGGGACACCGGGGAGCTGTTTTTT,CASSPGTGDTGELFF
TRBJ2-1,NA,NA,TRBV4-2,TGTGCCAGCAGCCGCCCTCATCACTATGAGCAGTTCTTC,CASSRPHHYEQFF
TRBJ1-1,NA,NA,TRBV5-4,TGTGCCAGCAGGCTCATTACCCGGGGCACTGAAGCTTTCTTT,CASRLITRGTEAFF
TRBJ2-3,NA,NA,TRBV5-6,TGTGCCAGCAGCTTGACAGGTGTCGACACGCAGTATTTT,CASSLTGVDTQYF
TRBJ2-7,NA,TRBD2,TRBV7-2,TGTGCCAGCAGCTTAGGGGCGGGGGGATCCCACGAGCAGTACTTC,CASSLGAGGSHEQYF
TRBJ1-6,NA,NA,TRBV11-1,TGTGCCAGCAGGTTGGGACGTCCCGGAGGCTCACCCCTCCACTTT,CASRLGRPGGSPLHF
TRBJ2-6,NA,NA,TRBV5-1,TGCGCCAGCAGCTGGACAGACTCTGGGGCCAACGTCCTGACTTTC,CASSWTDSGANVLTF
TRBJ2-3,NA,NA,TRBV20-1,TGCAGTGCTACGGGACTCGGCACAGATACGCAGTATTTT,CSATGLGTDTQYF
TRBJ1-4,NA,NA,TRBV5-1,TGCGCCAGCAGCTCAAACCCCGGGATTGGGCATGAAAAACTGTTTTTT,CASSSNPGIGHEKLFF
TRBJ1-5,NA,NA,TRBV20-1,TGCAGTGTGTGCATGAATAGCAATCAGCCCCAGCATTTT,CSVCMNSNQPQHF
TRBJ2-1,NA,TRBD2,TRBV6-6,TGTGCCAGCAGTTACCAACGGGGGGGCCGTGAGCAGTTCTTC,CASSYQRGGREQFF
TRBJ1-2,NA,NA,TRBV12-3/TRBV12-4,TGTGCTATCTTGAGGCGTGATTGGCGCTACACCTTC,CAILRRDWRYTF
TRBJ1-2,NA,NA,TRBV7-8,TGTGCCAGCAGCTTAGACGGACAGATACCTTATGGCTACACCTTC,CASSLDGQIPYGYTF